The 7 T cell receptor beta chains below come from one sample, sequenced in a study of T-cell memory formation after mild COVID-19. TCRdb passed the 5' RACE reads through MiXCR, listing each CDR3 protein once. The sample has about 240,000 distinct CDR3 sequences, over 8.5% seen once. The sample was PBMCs or a T cell subset sorted from them (not recorded which). These receptors were collected from a man in his late teens or twenties who had mild COVID-19 (a few samples of this study predate the infection). Cell type and time point are not known.

The chain couples TRBV7-2 to TRBJ2-3; D ambiguous. Germline CDR1 and CDR2: SGHTA and FQGNSA. The CDR3 covers 13 residues. V lost 4 bases and J lost 1, with 6 bases in between. CDR3 nucleotides: TGTGCCAGCAGCTCGGCCCGCACAGATACGCAGTATTTT. Translation gives CASSSARTDTQYF.

This clonotype was picked up a small number of times. The chain has TRBV4-3 and TRBJ1-1, with unresolved D. V was shortened by 0 bases and J by 10 bases, with 9 bases between the two germline ends. The germline CDR1 and CDR2 sequences are LGHNA and YSLEER. This CDR3 region has 12 residues. This CDR3 reads CASSQDGRVAFF. The DNA for the CDR3 is TGCGCCAGCAGCCAAGACGGGCGGGTAGCTTTCTTT.

This clonotype has at least ten counts. The chain is built from TRBV6-1 and TRBJ1-1; 10 positions match TRBD1. Looked up from germline, CDR1 is MNHNS and CDR2 is SASEGT. The CDR3 sequence is 15 residues long. V shed 5 bases, J shed 10 bases, and the junction held 13 bases outside the gene matches. The CDR3 loop reads CASSLSGTGVMGAFF. The CDR3 DNA is TGTGCCAGCAGTCTATCCGGGACAGGGGTAATGGGAGCTTTCTTT.

V is TRBV2 and J is TRBJ1-1; D gene unclear. Germline CDR1 reads SNHLY; CDR2 reads FYNNEI. V lost 7 bases and J 0 bases, leaving 12 bases between the germline ends. The CDR3 consists of 14 residues. CDR3 coding DNA: TGTGCCAGCATCCAGCAGAACATGAACACTGAAGCTTTCTTT. Translation: CASIQQNMNTEAFF.

The V gene is TRBV7-2, the J gene TRBJ2-7; TRBD2 aligns across 10 bases. This CDR3 is built from 15 residues. The V gene end was trimmed by 6 bases and the J gene end by 3 bases; junction bases not matched to a gene: 8. Looked up from germline, CDR1 is SGHTA and CDR2 is FQGNSA. Here the CDR3 reads CASRQELAGGYEQYF. For the CDR3, the DNA is TGTGCCAGCAGGCAGGAATTAGCGGGGGGCTACGAGCAGTACTTC.

Many counts were recorded for this clonotype. The chain combines TRBV5-1 with TRBJ2-1; D gene ambiguous. This CDR3 has 13 residues. Deletions cut 0 bases from V and 4 bases from J, with 5 bases between. Germline values: CDR1 SGHRS, CDR2 YFSETQ. CDR3 protein: CASSLVRYNEQFF. The CDR3 region has the DNA TGCGCCAGCAGCTTGGTCCGATACAATGAGCAGTTCTTC.

This clonotype appeared a few times. This rearrangement joins TRBV9 to TRBJ1-1, with unresolved D. Trimming pared 0 bases from V and 3 bases from J, leaving 6 bases between. This CDR3 region has 13 residues. CDR1 is SGDLS and CDR2 is YYNGEE in the germline V gene. CDR3 sequence (DNA): TGTGCCAGCAGCGTAGGGGGTTACACTGAAGCTTTCTTT. Translated, it gives CASSVGGYTEAFF.